A selection of T cell receptor beta chains follows, all from one sample in a study of T cell repertoires in cytomegalovirus infection. TCRdb used MiXCR to reprocess the reads, holding one entry per CDR3 protein. Among 150,000 to 200,000 distinct CDR3 sequences, 28% were seen once, and the ten largest hold just over 30%. The sequencing input was PBMCs. The receptors originated from a human donor in good health (CMV status not recorded). Some clones in this sample may be carry-over from other donors' samples. CDR3s include the opening cysteine and the closing phenylalanine or tryptophan. D genes are given only for firm matches. For some rows the clone size is stated as once, few or many, or as a class when expanded; others skip it.

abundance: -; v_gene: TRBV4-1; j_gene: TRBJ1-1; d_gene: -; CDR3nt: TGCGCCAGCAGCCAACCGGCCGAGAGGACTGAAGCTTTCTTT; CDR3aa: CASSQPAERTEAFF
abundance: -; v_gene: TRBV7-6; j_gene: TRBJ1-1; d_gene: -; CDR3nt: TGTGCCAGCAGCGGGATGGGGGGAGAGAACACTGAAGCTTTCTTT; CDR3aa: CASSGMGGENTEAFF
abundance: -; v_gene: TRBV2; j_gene: TRBJ1-6; d_gene: -; CDR3nt: TGTGCCAGCAGTACCTTATTCGAAACAGGAGATTATAATTCACCCCTCCACTTT; CDR3aa: CASSTLFETGDYNSPLHF
abundance: many; v_gene: TRBV7-3; j_gene: TRBJ2-7; d_gene: -; CDR3nt: TGTGCCAGCAGCCGCGACAATTCCTACGAGCAGTACTTC; CDR3aa: CASSRDNSYEQYF
abundance: few; v_gene: TRBV19; j_gene: TRBJ2-3; d_gene: -; CDR3nt: TGTGCCAGTAGTAGGAGGGATACGCAGTATTTT; CDR3aa: CASSRRDTQYF
abundance: -; v_gene: TRBV7-2; j_gene: TRBJ2-7; d_gene: TRBD2; CDR3nt: TGTGCCAGCAGCAAGGGACTAGCGGGATACGAGCAGTACTTC; CDR3aa: CASSKGLAGYEQYF
abundance: few; v_gene: TRBV5-6; j_gene: TRBJ2-7; d_gene: -; CDR3nt: TGTGCCAGCAGCTTTGGGCCCCCCCGGGACTACGAGCAGTACTTC; CDR3aa: CASSFGPPRDYEQYF
abundance: -; v_gene: TRBV11-2; j_gene: TRBJ1-5; d_gene: -; CDR3nt: TGTGCCAGCAGCTCGGAAGGAGGCAATCAGCCCCAGCATTTT; CDR3aa: CASSSEGGNQPQHF
abundance: few; v_gene: TRBV29-1; j_gene: TRBJ1-2; d_gene: TRBD1; CDR3nt: TGCAGCGTTGAGGCAGGGGGCTATGGCTACACCTTC; CDR3aa: CSVEAGGYGYTF
abundance: few; v_gene: TRBV11-2; j_gene: TRBJ2-3; d_gene: -; CDR3nt: TGTGCCAGCAGCCTTTTAAGACGGGGAGATACGCAGTATTTT; CDR3aa: CASSLLRRGDTQYF
abundance: -; v_gene: TRBV30; j_gene: TRBJ2-5; d_gene: -; CDR3nt: TGTGCCTGGACACGACAAGAGACCCAGTACTTC; CDR3aa: CAWTRQETQYF
abundance: -; v_gene: TRBV20-1; j_gene: TRBJ1-1; d_gene: TRBD1; CDR3nt: TGCAGCGCTCCGGGACAGGGGAAGACTGAAGCTTTCTTT; CDR3aa: CSAPGQGKTEAFF
abundance: -; v_gene: TRBV4-1; j_gene: TRBJ1-2; d_gene: TRBD1; CDR3nt: TGCGCCAGCAGCCAAGATCGAACTACAGGGGATCAGTATGGCTACACCTTC; CDR3aa: CASSQDRTTGDQYGYTF
abundance: many; v_gene: TRBV7-6; j_gene: TRBJ1-2; d_gene: TRBD1; CDR3nt: TGTGCCAGCAGCTTAAATCGGGCAGGGGGCGCCGCTAGCTATGGCTACACCTTC; CDR3aa: CASSLNRAGGAASYGYTF
abundance: few; v_gene: TRBV7-3; j_gene: TRBJ2-1; d_gene: TRBD1; CDR3nt: TGTGCCAGCAGGTTCCAGCGGGACAGGGGGTTGAATGAGCAGTTCTTC; CDR3aa: CASRFQRDRGLNEQFF
abundance: -; v_gene: TRBV29-1; j_gene: TRBJ1-2; d_gene: -; CDR3nt: TGCAGCGTTGAAGTGGACAGCAACTATGGCTACACCTTC; CDR3aa: CSVEVDSNYGYTF
abundance: few; v_gene: TRBV7-2; j_gene: TRBJ2-3; d_gene: TRBD2; CDR3nt: TGTGCCAGCAGTCTTTCAGGACTAGCGGGGGCAGATACGCAGTATTTT; CDR3aa: CASSLSGLAGADTQYF
abundance: -; v_gene: TRBV7-2; j_gene: TRBJ1-2; d_gene: TRBD1; CDR3nt: TGTGCCAGCAGCTCCGGGGGGACAGGGGAGGTCCGTGGCTACACCTTC; CDR3aa: CASSSGGTGEVRGYTF
abundance: -; v_gene: TRBV2; j_gene: TRBJ2-7; d_gene: -; CDR3nt: TGTGCCAGCAGGCCCGCCCAGACGGGGTACGAGCAGTACTTC; CDR3aa: CASRPAQTGYEQYF
abundance: -; v_gene: TRBV6-2/TRBV6-3; j_gene: TRBJ1-5; d_gene: TRBD1; CDR3nt: TGTGCCAGCAGTTACCCCACAGGGGGCCGCAATCAGCCCCAGCATTTT; CDR3aa: CASSYPTGGRNQPQHF
abundance: many; v_gene: TRBV7-2; j_gene: TRBJ1-5; d_gene: -; CDR3nt: TGTGCCAGCAGCTTCGGTGGGGGGGATTCCCAGCATTTT; CDR3aa: CASSFGGGDSQHF
abundance: few; v_gene: TRBV6-6; j_gene: TRBJ1-1; d_gene: -; CDR3nt: TGTGCCAGCAGTTCCTCAGGGGCGAACACTGAAGCTTTCTTT; CDR3aa: CASSSSGANTEAFF
abundance: few; v_gene: TRBV12-3/TRBV12-4; j_gene: TRBJ1-6; d_gene: -; CDR3nt: TGTGCCAGCAGTAAGGATCAGGGGTTCAATTCACCCCTCCACTTT; CDR3aa: CASSKDQGFNSPLHF
abundance: -; v_gene: TRBV12-3/TRBV12-4; j_gene: TRBJ2-5; d_gene: -; CDR3nt: TGTGCCAGCAGTCCTTCAGTGGTGGGAGAGATCCAGTACTTC; CDR3aa: CASSPSVVGEIQYF
abundance: many; v_gene: TRBV7-6; j_gene: TRBJ2-1; d_gene: -; CDR3nt: TGTGCCAGCAGCTTAAGCGGCGCAGGGGAGCAGTTCTTC; CDR3aa: CASSLSGAGEQFF
abundance: -; v_gene: TRBV20-1; j_gene: TRBJ2-5; d_gene: TRBD2; CDR3nt: TGCAGTGCCCCGAGGGGGTTAATTTTAGCGGGGGGAACTCAAGAGACCCAGTACTTC; CDR3aa: CSAPRGLILAGGTQETQYF
abundance: few; v_gene: TRBV18; j_gene: TRBJ2-1; d_gene: TRBD2; CDR3nt: TGTGCCAGCTCAACTTATAGCGGGGTCGAGAGCAATGAGCAGTTCTTC; CDR3aa: CASSTYSGVESNEQFF
abundance: -; v_gene: TRBV15; j_gene: TRBJ1-1; d_gene: -; CDR3nt: TGTGCCACCAGCCCAGAGGTCACTGAAGCTTTCTTT; CDR3aa: CATSPEVTEAFF
abundance: -; v_gene: TRBV20-1; j_gene: TRBJ1-4; d_gene: -; CDR3nt: TGCAGTGCTAGACACAGGATGTTTGAAAAACTGTTTTTT; CDR3aa: CSARHRMFEKLFF
abundance: many; v_gene: TRBV9; j_gene: TRBJ2-1; d_gene: -; CDR3nt: TGTGCCAGCAGCGTATCCACTAGCTTGGACAATGAGCAGTTCTTC; CDR3aa: CASSVSTSLDNEQFF
abundance: -; v_gene: TRBV12-3/TRBV12-4; j_gene: TRBJ2-1; d_gene: -; CDR3nt: TGTGCCAGCAGTTTTATGATTGCGGTCAATGAGCAGTTCTTC; CDR3aa: CASSFMIAVNEQFF
abundance: many; v_gene: TRBV7-8; j_gene: TRBJ2-5; d_gene: -; CDR3nt: TGTGCCAGCAGCTTAGCGGGGCAGGGGTCGGAGACCCAGTACTTC; CDR3aa: CASSLAGQGSETQYF
abundance: few; v_gene: TRBV15; j_gene: TRBJ2-1; d_gene: TRBD2; CDR3nt: TGTGCCACCAGCAGAGACGGGCGGGGGGCCTACAATGAGCAGTTCTTC; CDR3aa: CATSRDGRGAYNEQFF
abundance: -; v_gene: TRBV20-1; j_gene: TRBJ1-1; d_gene: -; CDR3nt: TGCAGTGCTAGACTGACAGCGAACACTGAAGCTTTCTTT; CDR3aa: CSARLTANTEAFF
abundance: -; v_gene: TRBV5-1; j_gene: TRBJ1-1; d_gene: TRBD1; CDR3nt: TGCGCCAGCAGCTTATTAGGACAGGGGGCTGAGAGCACTGAAGCTTTCTTT; CDR3aa: CASSLLGQGAESTEAFF
abundance: -; v_gene: TRBV9; j_gene: TRBJ1-1; d_gene: -; CDR3nt: TGTGCCAGCAGCGCGGGGGGTGTTGGGACTGAAGCTTTCTTT; CDR3aa: CASSAGGVGTEAFF
abundance: many; v_gene: TRBV7-2; j_gene: TRBJ1-1; d_gene: -; CDR3nt: TGTGCCAGCAGCTTCCGGCTGAACACTGAAGCTTTCTTT; CDR3aa: CASSFRLNTEAFF
abundance: -; v_gene: TRBV20-1; j_gene: TRBJ2-1; d_gene: TRBD2; CDR3nt: TGCAGTGCCCTACTTAGCGGGGGTTCCTACAATGAGCAGTTCTTC; CDR3aa: CSALLSGGSYNEQFF
abundance: many; v_gene: TRBV7-8; j_gene: TRBJ2-6; d_gene: -; CDR3nt: TGTGCCAGCAGCTTACCTGGGGCCAACGTCCTGACTTTC; CDR3aa: CASSLPGANVLTF
abundance: -; v_gene: TRBV20-1; j_gene: TRBJ1-6; d_gene: TRBD1; CDR3nt: TGCAGTGCTAGAGATCACTCGTCGGGGACAGGGATGTACTCACCCCTCCACTTT; CDR3aa: CSARDHSSGTGMYSPLHF
abundance: -; v_gene: TRBV2; j_gene: TRBJ1-5; d_gene: -; CDR3nt: TGTGCCAGCAGTGAAGCGCTTAGCGGGAGTGGGCCCCAGCATTTT; CDR3aa: CASSEALSGSGPQHF
abundance: -; v_gene: TRBV7-4; j_gene: TRBJ2-2; d_gene: -; CDR3nt: TGTGCCAGCAGCTTAGCGCTGGCTACCTTCACCGGGGAGCTGTTTTTT; CDR3aa: CASSLALATFTGELFF
abundance: -; v_gene: TRBV20-1; j_gene: TRBJ2-7; d_gene: TRBD2; CDR3nt: TGCAGTGCCTATAGAAGCGGGGTATCTGGCGAGCAGTACTTC; CDR3aa: CSAYRSGVSGEQYF
abundance: few; v_gene: TRBV19; j_gene: TRBJ1-2; d_gene: -; CDR3nt: TGTGCCAGTAGTATTCAAGAGACCCAGGCCGGAGGCTACACCTTC; CDR3aa: CASSIQETQAGGYTF
abundance: -; v_gene: TRBV12-3/TRBV12-4; j_gene: TRBJ1-5; d_gene: -; CDR3nt: TGTGCCAGCAGTCGGACCGAACATAGCAATCAGCCCCAGCATTTT; CDR3aa: CASSRTEHSNQPQHF
abundance: -; v_gene: TRBV9; j_gene: TRBJ2-3; d_gene: -; CDR3nt: TGTGCCAGCAGCCCTCAGGCATTCTCTGATACGCAGTATTTT; CDR3aa: CASSPQAFSDTQYF
abundance: -; v_gene: TRBV18; j_gene: TRBJ2-5; d_gene: -; CDR3nt: TGTGCCAGCTCCCAGTCGGGTGGCTGGGAGACCCAGTACTTC; CDR3aa: CASSQSGGWETQYF
abundance: -; v_gene: TRBV25-1; j_gene: TRBJ2-3; d_gene: -; CDR3nt: TGTGCCAGCAGTGGGGAGCTCTCCACAGATACGCAGTATTTT; CDR3aa: CASSGELSTDTQYF
abundance: -; v_gene: TRBV29-1; j_gene: TRBJ2-3; d_gene: TRBD1; CDR3nt: TGCAGCGTTGGAGAACAGGGGACAGATACGCAGTATTTT; CDR3aa: CSVGEQGTDTQYF
abundance: many; v_gene: TRBV7-3; j_gene: TRBJ2-1; d_gene: -; CDR3nt: TGTGCCAGCAGCTCGACAGCCTACAATGAGCAGTTCTTC; CDR3aa: CASSSTAYNEQFF
abundance: -; v_gene: TRBV5-1; j_gene: TRBJ2-5; d_gene: -; CDR3nt: TGCGCCAGCAACCTCCTGGGGGGACAAGAGACCCAGTACTTC; CDR3aa: CASNLLGGQETQYF
abundance: -; v_gene: TRBV7-9; j_gene: TRBJ1-2; d_gene: TRBD1; CDR3nt: TGTGCCACCTTGAAGGGGTTTCGGACAGGGGATCCCTATGACTACACCTTC; CDR3aa: CATLKGFRTGDPYDYTF
abundance: -; v_gene: TRBV20-1; j_gene: TRBJ1-6; d_gene: -; CDR3nt: TGCAGTGCTCAGGGACACTTCAATTCACCCCTCCACTTT; CDR3aa: CSAQGHFNSPLHF
abundance: -; v_gene: TRBV7-8; j_gene: TRBJ1-5; d_gene: -; CDR3nt: TGTGCCAGCAGCTTAGCGGGAGGGGCGAGGATGGGAAGCAATCAGCCCCAGCATTTT; CDR3aa: CASSLAGGARMGSNQPQHF
abundance: -; v_gene: TRBV5-1; j_gene: TRBJ1-1; d_gene: -; CDR3nt: TGCGCCAGCAGCTTGACGGTCGACGGGGAAGCTTTCTTT; CDR3aa: CASSLTVDGEAFF